This TCR beta chain was found in a study of blood T cell repertoires in COVID-19. As for the study in general: Acute-phase and convalescent COVID-19 samples originated in the United States, Italy and Spain. PBMCs, B-cell-depleted T cells, or T cells provided the cDNA or gDNA that made up the material.

In the study's own analysis: Estimation of nucleated cell counts relied on the amplification of reference gene primers. Here immunoSEQ multiplex PCR was the method, and the copy in TCRdb shows in-frame clones only, minus some. V and J calls and clone size follow that table, whereas D and trimming were derived from the DNA. The sample holds about 190,000 clones, about 77% seen once. The CDR3 runs 17 residues. The germline gives CDR1 KGHSH, CDR2 LQKENI. Trimming shortened V by 1 base and J by 1 base, and 14 bases separated the two germline ends. The clonotype comes from a woman aged 80 or older with active or convalescent COVID-19. V gene TRBV18 combines with J gene TRBJ2-4; D may be TRBD1 (5 bases). Sequenced sample: peripheral blood. The CDR3 here is CASSPLTGVGAKNIQYF. In DNA form, the CDR3 reads TGTGCCAGCTCACCACTAACAGGTGTGGGGGCCAAAAACATTCAGTACTTC.